One sample yielded the 2 T cell receptor beta chains listed below, sequenced in a study of blood T cell repertoires in COVID-19. Assay used: immunoSEQ multiplex PCR; TCRdb lists only in-frame clones, some missing. Among around 130,000 clones, approximately 84% were seen once, and the ten largest hold around 13%. The sample was peripheral blood. The origin of the receptors is a human donor in a cohort sampled during active COVID-19.

The V and J genes are TRBV30 and TRBJ2-7; the D gene is possibly TRBD2 (6 bases). Germline CDR1 and CDR2: GTSNPN and SVGIG (reference sequence). This CDR3 comprises 13 residues. The V gene lost 2 bases and the J gene lost 1 base, with 9 bases spanning the gap. CDR3 in DNA: TGTGCCTGGAGTCGGGGGTCGTCCTACGAGCAGTACTTC. This gives the protein CAWSRGSSYEQYF.

The chain carries TRBV5-1 and TRBJ2-7; D perhaps matches TRBD2 (6 bases). Trimming took off 4 bases at V and 4 bases at J, with 15 bases between the two ends. CDR1 and CDR2 from the germline V gene are SGHRS and YFSETQ. CDR3 length equals 14 residues. The CDR3 DNA reads as TGCGCCAGCAGCCGCGGCGGGGAGCCATACGAGCAGTACTTC. It translates to CASSRGGEPYEQYF.